The T cell receptor beta chain under discussion was sequenced for a study of shared clonotypes between healthy human individuals. Terminally differentiated effector memory CD45RA+ cells were excluded from the naive CD8 cells, which were CD45RO-negative and positively selected for CCR7. This CDR3 comprises 13 residues. Trimming took 5 bases from V and 1 from J, leaving 9 bases between them. Germline CDR1 is SEHNR and CDR2 is FQNEAQ (reference sequence). Produced via immunoSEQ multiplex PCR; TCRdb's table is partial and in-frame only. The data show over 2 million clones, approximately 95% seen once. This sequence was found in a man aged 18 to 35 in good health. The sample was naive CD8+ T cells sorted from blood. The V call is TRBV7-9, the J call TRBJ2-7; D possibly matches TRBD1 or TRBD2 (5 bases each). The CDR3 loop reads CASSRDVSYEQYF. The CDR3 DNA is TGTGCCAGCAGCCGGGACGTATCCTACGAGCAGTACTTC.